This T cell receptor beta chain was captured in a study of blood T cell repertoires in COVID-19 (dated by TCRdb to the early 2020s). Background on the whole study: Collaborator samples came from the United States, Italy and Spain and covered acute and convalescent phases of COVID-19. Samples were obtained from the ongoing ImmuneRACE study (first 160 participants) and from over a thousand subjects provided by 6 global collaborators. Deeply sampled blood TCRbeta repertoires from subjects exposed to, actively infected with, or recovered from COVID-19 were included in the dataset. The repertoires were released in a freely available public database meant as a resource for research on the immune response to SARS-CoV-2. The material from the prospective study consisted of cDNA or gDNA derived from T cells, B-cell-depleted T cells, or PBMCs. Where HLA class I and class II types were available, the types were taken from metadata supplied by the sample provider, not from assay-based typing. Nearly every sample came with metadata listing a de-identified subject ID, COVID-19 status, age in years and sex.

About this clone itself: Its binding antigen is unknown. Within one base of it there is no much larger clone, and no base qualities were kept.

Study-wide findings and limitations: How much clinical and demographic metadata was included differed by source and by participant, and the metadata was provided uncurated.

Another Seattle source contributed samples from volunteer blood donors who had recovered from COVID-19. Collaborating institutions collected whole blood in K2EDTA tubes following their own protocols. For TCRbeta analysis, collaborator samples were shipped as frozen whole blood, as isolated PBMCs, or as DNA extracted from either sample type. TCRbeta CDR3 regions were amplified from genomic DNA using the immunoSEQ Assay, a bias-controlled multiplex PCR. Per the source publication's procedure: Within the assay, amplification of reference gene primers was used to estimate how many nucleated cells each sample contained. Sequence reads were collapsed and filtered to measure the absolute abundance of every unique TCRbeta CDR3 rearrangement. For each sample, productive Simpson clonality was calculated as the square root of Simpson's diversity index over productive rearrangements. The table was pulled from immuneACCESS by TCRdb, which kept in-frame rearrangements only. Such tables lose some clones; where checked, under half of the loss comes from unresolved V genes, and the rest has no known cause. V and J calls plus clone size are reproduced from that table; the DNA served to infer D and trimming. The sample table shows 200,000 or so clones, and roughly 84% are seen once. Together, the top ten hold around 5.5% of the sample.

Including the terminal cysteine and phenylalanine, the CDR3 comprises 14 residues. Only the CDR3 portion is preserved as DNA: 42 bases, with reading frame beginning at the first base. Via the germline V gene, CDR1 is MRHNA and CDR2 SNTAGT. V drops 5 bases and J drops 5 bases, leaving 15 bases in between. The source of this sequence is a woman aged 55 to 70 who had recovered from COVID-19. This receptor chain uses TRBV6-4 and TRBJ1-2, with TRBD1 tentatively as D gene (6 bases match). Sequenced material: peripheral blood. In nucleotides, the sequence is TGTGCCAGCAGTCCAGGGGTTCTGGGGTATGGCTACACCTTC. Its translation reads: CASSPGVLGYGYTF.